This T cell receptor beta chain was captured in a study of tumor and adjacent non-tumor tissue in lung cancer. About the research overall: Patients comprised eleven to twelve adenocarcinoma, a couple of squamous cell carcinoma and 1 small cell lung cancer. The patients, 10 to 11 men and 5 women, were roughly 31 to 80 with stage I to III disease.

TCRbeta libraries were built with three rounds of nested PCR, modified from ARM-PCR. MiXCR was run by TCRdb on the multiplex PCR reads, yielding one entry per CDR3 protein. The sample shows fewer than 45,000 distinct CDR3 sequences, 60% to 70% of them seen only once. About this clonotype: Its target is unknown. This could be a read error, since a much larger clone is one nucleotide away.

Points from the study as a whole: Tumor repertoires had a smaller top 100 clone share than normal lung.

RNA was extracted from bulk tissue without any cell sorting. This non-tumor lung sample came from over 3 cm beyond the tumor edge. Chemotherapy-naive patients with new lung cancer underwent thoracic surgery in China, August–November 2014. The CDR3 totals 14 residues. Germline CDR1 reads MNHNY; CDR2 reads SVGAGI (reference sequence). This TCR derives from a woman aged 40 to 50 with non-small cell lung cancer. The sequenced sample was distant non-tumor lung tissue. The chain employs TRBV6-6 and TRBJ2-2; D assignment may be TRBD1 or TRBD2 (5 bases each). The CDR3 spells CTGNSGTATGELFF. CDR3 DNA sequence: TGTACCGGCAATTCGGGGACGGCCACCGGGGAGCTGTTTTTT.